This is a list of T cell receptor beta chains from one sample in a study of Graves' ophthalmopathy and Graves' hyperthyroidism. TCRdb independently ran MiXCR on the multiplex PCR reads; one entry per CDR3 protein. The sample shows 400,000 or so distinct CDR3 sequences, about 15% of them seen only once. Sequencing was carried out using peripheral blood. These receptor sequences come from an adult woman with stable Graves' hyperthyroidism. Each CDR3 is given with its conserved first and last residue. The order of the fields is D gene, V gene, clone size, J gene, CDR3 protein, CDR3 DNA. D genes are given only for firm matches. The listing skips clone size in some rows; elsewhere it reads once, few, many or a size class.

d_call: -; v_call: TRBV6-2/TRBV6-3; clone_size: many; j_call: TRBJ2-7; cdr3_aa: CASRLGVTEHYEQYF; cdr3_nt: TGTGCCAGCCGCTTAGGGGTGACGGAGCACTACGAGCAGTACTTC
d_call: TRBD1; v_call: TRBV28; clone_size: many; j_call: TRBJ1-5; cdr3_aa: CASTRGYGNQPQHF; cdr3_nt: TGTGCCAGCACCAGGGGGTACGGCAATCAGCCCCAGCATTTT
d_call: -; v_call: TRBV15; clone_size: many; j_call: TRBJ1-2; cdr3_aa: CATSRGRGSNYGYTF; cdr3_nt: TGTGCCACCAGCAGAGGCCGGGGATCAAACTATGGCTACACCTTC
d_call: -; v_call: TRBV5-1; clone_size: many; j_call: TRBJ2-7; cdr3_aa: CASSLAEEGGYEQYF; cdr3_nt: TGCGCCAGCAGCTTGGCCGAGGAAGGGGGTTATGAGCAGTACTTC
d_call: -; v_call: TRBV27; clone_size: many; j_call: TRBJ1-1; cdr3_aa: CASSLGVYGTEAFF; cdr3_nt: TGTGCCAGCAGTTTAGGGGTTTACGGCACTGAAGCTTTCTTT
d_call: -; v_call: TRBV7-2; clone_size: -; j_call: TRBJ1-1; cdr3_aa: CASSLDVRGTDAFF; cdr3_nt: TGTGCCAGCAGCTTAGACGTACGTGGGACTGATGCTTTCTTT
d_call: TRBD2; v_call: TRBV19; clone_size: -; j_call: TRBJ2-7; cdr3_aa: CASSIREGGYEQYF; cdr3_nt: TGTGCCAGTAGTATAAGGGAGGGAGGATACGAGCAGTACTTC
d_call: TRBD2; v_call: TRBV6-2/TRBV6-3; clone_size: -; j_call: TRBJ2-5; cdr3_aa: CASSYRGLAGVETQYF; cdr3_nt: TGTGCCAGCAGTTACAGGGGGCTAGCGGGAGTGGAGACCCAGTACTTC
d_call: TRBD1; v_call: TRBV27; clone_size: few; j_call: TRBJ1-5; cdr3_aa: CASSLFNRGDGNQPQHF; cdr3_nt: TGTGCCAGCAGTTTATTTAACAGGGGGGACGGCAATCAGCCCCAGCATTTT
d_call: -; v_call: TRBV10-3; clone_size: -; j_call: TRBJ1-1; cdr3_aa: CATTGLGGLNTEAFF; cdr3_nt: TGTGCCACCACCGGTCTCGGGGGTTTGAACACTGAAGCTTTCTTT
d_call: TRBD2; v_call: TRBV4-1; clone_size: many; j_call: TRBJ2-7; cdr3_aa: CASSQAPTSGILSYEQYF; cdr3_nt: TGCGCCAGCAGCCAAGCTCCCACTAGCGGGATCCTATCCTACGAGCAGTACTTC
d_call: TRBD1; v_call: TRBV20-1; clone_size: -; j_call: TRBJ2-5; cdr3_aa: CSAIPGQVTETQYF; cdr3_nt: TGCAGTGCCATACCGGGACAGGTCACGGAGACCCAGTACTTC
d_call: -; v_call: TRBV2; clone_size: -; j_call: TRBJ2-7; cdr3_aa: CASSKRPGPFGYEQYF; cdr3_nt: TGTGCCAGCAGTAAGCGTCCCGGGCCATTCGGGTACGAGCAGTACTTC
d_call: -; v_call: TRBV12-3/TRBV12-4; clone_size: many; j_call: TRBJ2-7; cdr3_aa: CARRGRTTYEQYF; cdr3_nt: TGTGCCAGACGGGGAAGAACTACCTACGAGCAGTACTTC
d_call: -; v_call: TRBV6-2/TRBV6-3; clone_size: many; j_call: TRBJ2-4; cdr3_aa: CASTPRGLEGMGNIQYF; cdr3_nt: TGTGCCAGCACGCCCCGGGGTCTCGAAGGTATGGGAAACATTCAGTACTTC
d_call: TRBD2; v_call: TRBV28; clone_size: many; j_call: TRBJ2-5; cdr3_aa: CASSLPAGGGETQYF; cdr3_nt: TGTGCCAGCAGTTTACCAGCGGGAGGGGGGGAGACCCAGTACTTC
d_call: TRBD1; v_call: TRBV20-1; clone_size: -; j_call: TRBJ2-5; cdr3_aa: CSAGQGGLETQYF; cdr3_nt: TGCAGTGCTGGACAGGGGGGTTTGGAGACCCAGTACTTC
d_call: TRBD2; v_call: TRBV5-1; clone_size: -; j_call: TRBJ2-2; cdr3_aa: CASSYLAGEDTGELFF; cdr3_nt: TGCGCCAGCAGCTATTTAGCGGGAGAGGACACCGGGGAGCTGTTTTTT
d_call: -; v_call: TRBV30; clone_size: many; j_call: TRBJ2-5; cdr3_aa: CAWSVSDQETQYF; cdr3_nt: TGTGCCTGGAGTGTGTCAGACCAAGAGACCCAGTACTTC
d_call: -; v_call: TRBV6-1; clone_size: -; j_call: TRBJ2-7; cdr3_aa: CVSSSDEQYF; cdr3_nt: TGTGTCAGCAGCTCCGACGAGCAGTACTTC
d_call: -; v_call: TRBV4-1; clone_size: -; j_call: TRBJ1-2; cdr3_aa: CASSQEQGTRYRGYTF; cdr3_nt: TGCGCCAGCAGCCAAGAACAGGGTACCCGCTATCGGGGCTACACCTTC
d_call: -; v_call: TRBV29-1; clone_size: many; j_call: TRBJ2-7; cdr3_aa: CSVKIGPSEQYF; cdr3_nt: TGCAGCGTCAAGATAGGGCCGAGCGAGCAGTACTTC
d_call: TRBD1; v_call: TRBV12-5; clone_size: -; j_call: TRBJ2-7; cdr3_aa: CASGLITSGTGGYEQYF; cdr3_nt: TGTGCTAGTGGTCTTATCACGTCCGGGACAGGGGGATACGAGCAGTACTTC
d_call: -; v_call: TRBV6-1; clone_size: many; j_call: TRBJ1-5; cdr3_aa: CASREKRDLDQPQHF; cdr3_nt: TGTGCCAGCAGAGAAAAGAGGGACCTCGATCAGCCCCAGCATTTT
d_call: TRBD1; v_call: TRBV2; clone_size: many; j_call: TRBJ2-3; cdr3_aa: CASSRTGGNTDTQYF; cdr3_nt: TGTGCCAGCAGTCGGACAGGGGGCAACACAGATACGCAGTATTTT
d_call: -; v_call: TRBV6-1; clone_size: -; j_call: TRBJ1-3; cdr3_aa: CASSDLGMGNTIYF; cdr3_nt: TGTGCCAGCAGTGACCTGGGTATGGGAAACACCATATATTTT
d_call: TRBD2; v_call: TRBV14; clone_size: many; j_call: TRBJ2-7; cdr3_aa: CASSQDPGMGLAGGKPLGEQYF; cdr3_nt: TGTGCCAGCAGCCAAGACCCCGGGATGGGACTAGCGGGAGGGAAGCCCCTCGGAGAGCAGTACTTC
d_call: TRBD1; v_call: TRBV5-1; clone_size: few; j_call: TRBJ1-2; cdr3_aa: CASSGGTGTYGYTF; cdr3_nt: TGCGCCAGCAGCGGAGGGACAGGGACCTATGGCTACACCTTC
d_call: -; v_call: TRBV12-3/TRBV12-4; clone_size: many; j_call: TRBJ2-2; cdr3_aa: CASSLVRTTGELFF; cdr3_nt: TGTGCCAGCAGTTTAGTTCGGACTACCGGGGAGCTGTTTTTT
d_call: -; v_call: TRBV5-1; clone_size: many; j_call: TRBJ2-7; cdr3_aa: CASSLNGDEPYF; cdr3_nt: TGCGCCAGCAGCCTCAATGGGGACGAACCGTACTTC
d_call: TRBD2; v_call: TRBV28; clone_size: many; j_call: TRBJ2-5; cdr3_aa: CASSQSGRGQETQYF; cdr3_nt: TGTGCCAGCAGCCAAAGCGGGAGGGGGCAAGAGACCCAGTACTTC
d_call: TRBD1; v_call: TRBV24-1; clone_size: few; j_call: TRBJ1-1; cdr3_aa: CATSEGGKAEAFF; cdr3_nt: TGTGCCACCAGTGAAGGGGGCAAGGCTGAAGCTTTCTTT
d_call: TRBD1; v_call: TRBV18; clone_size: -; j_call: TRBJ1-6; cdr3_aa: CASSPFEVGTASNSPLHF; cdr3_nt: TGTGCCAGCTCACCTTTCGAGGTTGGGACAGCGAGTAATTCACCCCTCCACTTT
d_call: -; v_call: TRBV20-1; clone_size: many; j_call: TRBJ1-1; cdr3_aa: CSASGSVMNTEAFF; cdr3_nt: TGCAGTGCATCCGGGTCAGTCATGAACACTGAAGCTTTCTTT
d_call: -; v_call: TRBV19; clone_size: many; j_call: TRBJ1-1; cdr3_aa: CASRPREKNTEAFF; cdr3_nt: TGTGCCAGTAGGCCTAGGGAAAAGAACACTGAAGCTTTCTTT
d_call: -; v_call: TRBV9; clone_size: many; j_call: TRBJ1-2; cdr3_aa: CASSLRLSPPQYGYTF; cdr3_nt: TGTGCCAGCAGCCTTAGACTGTCCCCCCCCCAATATGGCTACACCTTC
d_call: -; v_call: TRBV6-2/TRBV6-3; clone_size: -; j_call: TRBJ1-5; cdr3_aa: CAISPTGLPNQPQHF; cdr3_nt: TGTGCCATCAGTCCCACGGGGTTACCCAATCAGCCCCAGCATTTT
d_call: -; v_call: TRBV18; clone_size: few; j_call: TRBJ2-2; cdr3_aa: CASSPIFAEGNTGELFF; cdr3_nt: TGTGCCAGCTCACCAATTTTCGCGGAGGGAAACACCGGGGAGCTGTTTTTT
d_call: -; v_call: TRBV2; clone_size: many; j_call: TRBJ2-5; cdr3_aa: CASSPDYRETQYF; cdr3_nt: TGTGCCAGCAGTCCAGACTACCGAGAGACCCAGTACTTC
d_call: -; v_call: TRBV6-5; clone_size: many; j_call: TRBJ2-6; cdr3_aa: CASSYNPGSGANVLTF; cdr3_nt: TGTGCCAGCAGTTACAATCCGGGCTCTGGGGCCAACGTCCTGACTTTC
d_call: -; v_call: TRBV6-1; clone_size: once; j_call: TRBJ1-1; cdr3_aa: CASGQTVNTEAFF; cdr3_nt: TGTGCCAGCGGCCAGACGGTGAACACTGAAGCTTTCTTT
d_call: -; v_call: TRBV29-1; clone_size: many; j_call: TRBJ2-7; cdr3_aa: CSIMTTYEQYF; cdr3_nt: TGCAGCATTATGACAACCTACGAGCAGTACTTC
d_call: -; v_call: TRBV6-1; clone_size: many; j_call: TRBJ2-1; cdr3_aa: CASSPPPGRDTNQQFF; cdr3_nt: TGTGCCAGCAGCCCACCGCCGGGCAGGGACACCAATCAGCAGTTCTTC
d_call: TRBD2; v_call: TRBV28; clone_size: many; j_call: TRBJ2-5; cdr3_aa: CASSSWGGSGTSGSGAQETQYF; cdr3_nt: TGTGCCAGCAGCTCCTGGGGTGGTTCCGGGACTAGCGGGAGCGGGGCCCAGGAGACCCAGTACTTC